This TCR beta chain comes out of a study of blood T cell repertoires in COVID-19. Overall study context: Researchers got acute and convalescent COVID-19 samples from the United States, Italy and Spain.

V gave up 5 bases and J gave up 2 bases; unmatched junction bases: 10. Germline V CDR1 and CDR2: PRHDT, FYEKMQ (reference sequence). The CDR3 runs 17 residues. In the original analysis: Estimated nucleated cell counts came from reference gene primer amplification. Profiling relied on immunoSEQ multiplex PCR, and the TCRdb table lists in-frame clones only, not all of them. D and trimming come from the DNA, and the V and J calls and clone size come from that table. The sample carries approximately 170,000 clones, about 86% recorded once. The sequence was obtained from a woman between 65 and 79 years old with acute or convalescent COVID-19. The V call is TRBV13, the J call TRBJ2-3, with 10 bases lining up with TRBD2. Input material: peripheral blood. CDR3 nucleotide sequence: TGTGCCAGCAGCCATACCCTAGCGGGGGCCTTCACAGATACGCAGTATTTT. Protein product: CASSHTLAGAFTDTQYF.